The rows below give T cell receptor beta chains drawn from one sample of a study of T-cell reconstitution after alpha-beta-depleted transplantation in children. TCRdb recomputed calls from the PCR reads with MiXCR, one row per CDR3 protein. The sample records over 120,000 distinct CDR3 sequences, about 9% being singletons. Sequencing used PBMCs, mostly from graft donor cells, obtained 180 days after TCRalphabeta/CD19-depleted stem cell transplant. All receptors derive from a female patient aged 2-15 years who had a stem cell transplant for congenital amegakaryocytic thrombocytopenia, so the T cells may come from the graft donor. Both conserved end residues are part of each CDR3. The order of the fields is clone size, D gene, V gene, J gene, CDR3 protein, CDR3 DNA. D genes are given only for firm matches. A clone size is listed for some rows: how often the clone was seen (once, few, many), or a class if it is expanded.

clone size: -
D gene: -
V gene: TRBV12-5
J gene: TRBJ2-1
CDR3 protein: CASEDNNEQFF
CDR3 DNA: TGTGCTAGTGAGGATAACAATGAGCAGTTCTTC

clone size: many
D gene: -
V gene: TRBV10-3
J gene: TRBJ2-1
CDR3 protein: CATRSGGGSHNEQFF
CDR3 DNA: TGTGCCACCCGGTCCGGAGGGGGTTCCCACAATGAGCAGTTCTTC

clone size: many
D gene: -
V gene: TRBV27
J gene: TRBJ1-4
CDR3 protein: CASRVQGKGEKLFF
CDR3 DNA: TGTGCCAGCAGGGTACAGGGCAAGGGCGAAAAACTGTTTTTT

clone size: many
D gene: -
V gene: TRBV15
J gene: TRBJ1-2
CDR3 protein: CATSREVQNNYGYTF
CDR3 DNA: TGTGCCACCAGCAGAGAAGTACAGAATAACTATGGCTACACCTTC

clone size: -
D gene: -
V gene: TRBV6-1
J gene: TRBJ1-5
CDR3 protein: CASSGQPNQPQHF
CDR3 DNA: TGTGCCAGCAGCGGACAGCCTAATCAGCCCCAGCATTTT

clone size: many
D gene: TRBD1
V gene: TRBV28
J gene: TRBJ1-5
CDR3 protein: CASSRPGQGAGGQPQHF
CDR3 DNA: TGTGCCAGCAGTCGTCCGGGACAGGGGGCAGGAGGTCAGCCCCAGCATTTT

clone size: -
D gene: TRBD2
V gene: TRBV29-1
J gene: TRBJ2-1
CDR3 protein: CSVRTSGLNEQFF
CDR3 DNA: TGCAGCGTTAGGACTAGCGGCCTCAATGAGCAGTTCTTC

clone size: many
D gene: -
V gene: TRBV24-1
J gene: TRBJ2-1
CDR3 protein: CATSDSGTEQFF
CDR3 DNA: TGTGCCACCAGTGATTCCGGGACCGAGCAGTTCTTC

clone size: few
D gene: -
V gene: TRBV5-4
J gene: TRBJ2-6
CDR3 protein: CASSLKGGAPSSGANVLTF
CDR3 DNA: TGTGCCAGCAGCTTGAAGGGCGGGGCCCCAAGCTCTGGGGCCAACGTCCTGACTTTC

clone size: -
D gene: -
V gene: TRBV29-1
J gene: TRBJ2-2
CDR3 protein: CSTSETFTGELFF
CDR3 DNA: TGCAGCACAAGCGAAACCTTCACCGGGGAGCTGTTTTTT

clone size: few
D gene: TRBD2
V gene: TRBV5-1
J gene: TRBJ2-1
CDR3 protein: CASSLTGKTSGGHNEQFF
CDR3 DNA: TGCGCCAGCAGCTTGACAGGGAAGACTAGCGGGGGCCACAATGAGCAGTTCTTC

clone size: many
D gene: TRBD2
V gene: TRBV20-1
J gene: TRBJ2-5
CDR3 protein: CSAWTSGETQYF
CDR3 DNA: TGCAGTGCTTGGACTAGCGGGGAGACCCAGTACTTC

clone size: -
D gene: -
V gene: TRBV4-1
J gene: TRBJ1-1
CDR3 protein: CASQPAYRGDMNTEAFF
CDR3 DNA: TGCGCCAGCCAGCCCGCATATCGGGGGGACATGAACACTGAAGCTTTCTTT

clone size: -
D gene: -
V gene: TRBV20-1
J gene: TRBJ2-7
CDR3 protein: CSVSGPPTYEQYF
CDR3 DNA: TGCAGTGTATCCGGGCCCCCGACTTACGAGCAGTACTTC

clone size: few
D gene: -
V gene: TRBV20-1
J gene: TRBJ1-2
CDR3 protein: CSVFGGTTNYGYTF
CDR3 DNA: TGCAGTGTTTTCGGAGGGACTACTAACTATGGCTACACCTTC

clone size: few
D gene: -
V gene: TRBV12-3/TRBV12-4
J gene: TRBJ2-7
CDR3 protein: CASRVQEGGSYEQYF
CDR3 DNA: TGTGCCAGCAGAGTTCAGGAGGGGGGCTCCTACGAGCAGTACTTC

clone size: -
D gene: -
V gene: TRBV11-2
J gene: TRBJ2-3
CDR3 protein: CASSPSAASSTDTQYF
CDR3 DNA: TGTGCCAGCAGCCCGTCTGCGGCATCTAGCACAGATACGCAGTATTTT

clone size: -
D gene: TRBD2
V gene: TRBV11-3
J gene: TRBJ2-1
CDR3 protein: CASSLASGIYNEQFF
CDR3 DNA: TGTGCCAGCAGCTTAGCTAGCGGGATCTACAATGAGCAGTTCTTC

clone size: -
D gene: TRBD2
V gene: TRBV6-1
J gene: TRBJ2-7
CDR3 protein: CASRVLADSSYEQYF
CDR3 DNA: TGTGCCAGCAGGGTACTAGCGGACAGCTCCTACGAGCAGTACTTC

clone size: few
D gene: -
V gene: TRBV6-5
J gene: TRBJ1-6
CDR3 protein: CASSYFQGQNSPLHF
CDR3 DNA: TGTGCCAGCAGTTACTTCCAGGGCCAAAATTCACCCCTCCACTTT

clone size: -
D gene: -
V gene: TRBV24-1
J gene: TRBJ2-5
CDR3 protein: CATSDRLSETQYF
CDR3 DNA: TGTGCCACCAGTGATCGGCTGTCGGAGACCCAGTACTTC

clone size: -
D gene: TRBD2
V gene: TRBV20-1
J gene: TRBJ2-3
CDR3 protein: CSAEPTSGSGYNTDTQYF
CDR3 DNA: TGCAGTGCAGAACCCACTAGCGGGAGCGGGTATAACACAGATACGCAGTATTTT

clone size: -
D gene: -
V gene: TRBV7-8
J gene: TRBJ2-1
CDR3 protein: CASSPEGLAEQFF
CDR3 DNA: TGTGCCAGCAGCCCGGAGGGCCTGGCTGAGCAGTTCTTC

clone size: -
D gene: -
V gene: TRBV19
J gene: TRBJ2-2
CDR3 protein: CASASPGQNTGELFF
CDR3 DNA: TGTGCCAGTGCCTCTCCGGGACAAAACACCGGGGAGCTGTTTTTT

clone size: many
D gene: TRBD1
V gene: TRBV6-1
J gene: TRBJ2-1
CDR3 protein: CASSERTGRLNEQFF
CDR3 DNA: TGTGCCAGCAGTGAACGGACAGGGAGGTTGAATGAGCAGTTCTTC

clone size: many
D gene: -
V gene: TRBV7-2
J gene: TRBJ1-4
CDR3 protein: CASSGAGLQGEKLFF
CDR3 DNA: TGTGCCAGCAGCGGAGCGGGACTCCAGGGGGAAAAACTGTTTTTT

clone size: few
D gene: -
V gene: TRBV10-3
J gene: TRBJ2-1
CDR3 protein: CAISVRGNEQFF
CDR3 DNA: TGTGCCATCAGTGTAAGGGGCAATGAGCAGTTCTTC